The 10 T cell receptor beta chains reported below all come from one sample, sequenced in a study of T cell repertoires in cytomegalovirus infection. TCRdb redid the calling of the reads with MiXCR, one entry per CDR3 protein. The top ten hold roughly two fifths of the sample, which has 100,000 or so distinct CDR3 sequences, 20% to 30% seen once. Sequencing was performed on CD8+ T cells from PBMCs. These receptors were collected from a human donor in good health (CMV status not recorded). Some clones in this sample may be carry-over from other donors' samples.

At least ten counts were recorded for this clonotype. This sequence joins TRBV12-3 or TRBV12-4 and TRBJ2-1, with a possible D match to TRBD2 (6 bases). The CDR3 contains 15 residues. Between the trimmed V and J ends, which lost 6 bases and 5 bases, there was a span of 17 bases. CDR3 sequence reads: CASRVRGSPHNEQFF. Here the CDR3 DNA reads TGTGCCAGCAGAGTACGGGGGAGCCCCCACAATGAGCAGTTCTTC.

This clonotype showed up just a few times. This rearrangement joins TRBV4-1 to TRBJ2-3; 7 bases agree with TRBD2. V lost 2 bases and J lost 1; bases outside the gene matches: 6. The CDR3 has 16 amino acids. CDR1 is MGHRA and CDR2 is YSYEKL in the germline V gene. The CDR3 region is CASSQQRERGTDTQYF. DNA for the CDR3: TGCGCCAGCAGCCAACAGCGGGAACGGGGCACAGATACGCAGTATTTT.

This clonotype was recorded at least ten times. J is TRBJ2-2 and V is TRBV7-8; 8 nucleotides agree with TRBD1. V was pared by 5 bases and J by 7 bases, with 9 bases of the junction left unmatched. This CDR3 is 15 amino acids long. Germline V CDR1 and CDR2: SGHVS, FQNEAQ. CDR3 sequence (DNA): TGTGCCAGCAGCCCGTCGACAGGGGTTGGCGGGGAGCTGTTTTTT. This translates into CASSPSTGVGGELFF.

This chain connects TRBV28 to TRBJ2-7; D perhaps matches TRBD1 (5 bases). CDR3 size: 16 residues. Trimming removed 6 bases at V and 0 bases at J, with 18 bases between. Germline-derived CDR1 and CDR2 are MDHEN and SYDVKM. CDR3 sequence reads: CASSQTRGGNSYEQYF. DNA for the CDR3: TGTGCCAGCAGCCAAACAAGGGGCGGTAACTCCTACGAGCAGTACTTC.

The chain carries TRBV29-1 and TRBJ2-7; a weak D match, TRBD2 (7 bases). This CDR3 is 15 amino acids long. Looked up from germline, CDR1 is SQVTM and CDR2 is ANQGSEA. V was shortened by 2 bases and J by 2 bases, with 16 bases between the two germline ends. This CDR3 is CSVEKGEGSTYEQYF. DNA of the CDR3: TGCAGCGTTGAAAAGGGGGAGGGTTCAACCTACGAGCAGTACTTC.

The V and J genes are TRBV6-6 and TRBJ2-7; 11 bases are a match to TRBD1. The germline V gene encodes CDR1 MNHNY and CDR2 SVGAGI (reference sequence). The CDR3 sequence is 15 residues long. V shed 5 bases and J 1 base; nucleotides not matched to a gene: 4. CDR3 protein: CASSPGQGASYEQYF. The CDR3 nucleotides are TGTGCCAGCAGTCCCGGACAGGGGGCATCCTACGAGCAGTACTTC.

This clonotype was counted ten times or more. The chain links TRBV7-6 to TRBJ2-5; the D gene is possibly TRBD2 (5 bases). This CDR3 region has 16 residues. Looked up from germline, CDR1 is SGHVS and CDR2 is FNYEAQ. V lost 3 bases and J 0 bases, leaving 14 bases between the germline ends. CDR3 sequence reads: CASSLGLGGYQETQYF. The CDR3 DNA sequence: TGTGCCAGCAGCTTGGGTCTTGGAGGTTACCAAGAGACCCAGTACTTC.

This clonotype was seen a few times. The chain employs TRBV29-1 and TRBJ2-3, with 8 nucleotides matching TRBD2. This CDR3 region has 15 residues. Germline CDR1 SQVTM, CDR2 ANQGSEA. Germline trimming cut 5 bases from V and 2 bases from J; bases unmatched to any gene: 9. The CDR3 region is CSVLKLADPTDTQYF. DNA for the CDR3: TGCAGCGTTTTAAAACTAGCGGATCCCACAGATACGCAGTATTTT.

The V gene is TRBV13, the J gene TRBJ1-1; D may be TRBD1 (5 bases). V was clipped by 0 bases and J by 7 bases, with 24 bases between them. From germline, CDR1 is PRHDT and CDR2 FYEKMQ (reference sequence). This CDR3 region has 18 residues. Here the CDR3 reads CASSLGSLGTLLDGEAFF. CDR3 DNA: TGTGCCAGCAGCTTAGGGTCACTAGGGACGCTCCTTGACGGTGAAGCTTTCTTT.

This chain connects TRBV19 to TRBJ2-5, with 11 bases matching TRBD1. V dropped 7 bases and J dropped 4; count of bases not matched to a gene: 8. Germline values: CDR1 LNHDA, CDR2 SQIVND (reference sequence). The CDR3 totals 15 residues. The CDR3 DNA sequence: TGTGCCAGTAAAGCGGACAGGGGGCTGATAGAGACCCAGTACTTC. It codes for CASKADRGLIETQYF. Using reference TRBV19 and TRBJ2-5 for the parts outside the CDR3, the full variable domain is DGGITQSPKYLFRKEGQNVTLSCEQNLNHDAMYWYRQDPGQGLRLIYYSQIVNDFQKGDIAEGYSVSREKKESFPLTVTSAQKNPTAFYLCASKADRGLIETQYFGPGTRLLVL.